This T cell receptor (beta chain) is drawn from a study of CD8 T cells in Susac syndrome. With respect to this clonotype: Its antigen remains unidentified.

Findings and limits, study-wide: Total CD8+ repertoires held some 15 Susac-specific public clones, while CD8+ TEMRA repertoires held several.

An input of about 0.45 to 1 ug of RNA was subjected to reverse transcription using random hexamers. TCRdb re-derived calls from the immunoSEQ multiplex PCR reads in MiXCR, one entry per CDR3 protein. The sample records roughly 84,000 distinct CDR3 sequences, roughly 95% being singletons. The receptor's source is a human donor with Susac syndrome. Sequences were obtained from CD8+ T cells from PBMCs.

The CDR3 bases are TGTGCCAGCAGCTCCGGGACTCGGGGGCATGGCTACACCTTC. It translates to CASSSGTRGHGYTF. V and J are TRBV9 and TRBJ1-2; weak D call: TRBD1 (6 bases). The germline V and J ends were trimmed by 4 bases and 6 bases, with 16 bases remaining between them. The CDR3 contains 14 residues. Germline V gene data show CDR1 as SGDLS and CDR2 as YYNGEE.